This T cell receptor (beta chain) came from a study of stem cell transplantation in POMP-related autoinflammatory disease. The overall study: Defective thymoproteasomes were hypothesized to impair CD8+ T-cell positive selection. Before transplant: CD4+ naive skewing, low CD8+ proportions, reduced cytokine secretion. The study's findings and limits: A trend toward lower repertoire diversity and greater clonality appeared in every analyzed T-cell subset of PRAID patients. Patients with PRAID showed a restricted number of unique TRB V-J gene pairings.

The protocol was immunoSEQ multiplex PCR, while the TCRdb copy is restricted to in-frame clones and leaves out a portion. Of more than 20,000 clones in the sample, approximately 85% were seen once. CDR1 is SSHAT, CDR2 FNYEAQ, per germline (reference sequence). CDR3 length: 19 residues. Concerning this clone: Its antigen is not identified. Sequence at one end of the junction differs from germline and may be a read error.

The clonotype comes from a human donor with POMP-related autoinflammation and immune dysregulation (PRAID). This chain connects TRBV7-7 to TRBJ2-1; the match to TRBD1 covers 8 bases. The material was CD4+ T cells from PBMCs, obtained before stem cell transplantation. CDR3 bases: TGTGCTAGCAGCCACCTTACCCCCTTGGACAGGGTACTCCACAATGAGCAGTTCTTC. It codes for CASSHLTPLDRVLHNEQFF.